The text below deals with one T cell receptor beta chain. Clones were sequenced by immunoSEQ multiplex PCR, and TCRdb holds only the in-frame ones, with some missing. The data contain around 480,000 clones, 87% of them singletons. Cohorts were assigned according to the clinical history that participants reported. These data originate in a study of blood T cell repertoires in COVID-19. Germline CDR1 is MGHRA and CDR2 is YSYEKL. This CDR3 region has 19 residues. V lost 0 bases to trimming and J lost 0 bases, with 15 bases between them. Material for sequencing was PBMCs or T cells enriched from blood (not recorded which). The clonotype was recovered from a woman between 18 and 30 years old who had recovered from COVID-19. V is TRBV4-1 and J is TRBJ2-6; tentatively, D is TRBD1 (6 bases). In DNA form, the CDR3 reads TGCGCCAGCAGCCAAGACCCGAGACAGGCTAGCTCTGGGGCCAACGTCCTGACTTTC. Its translation is CASSQDPRQASSGANVLTF.